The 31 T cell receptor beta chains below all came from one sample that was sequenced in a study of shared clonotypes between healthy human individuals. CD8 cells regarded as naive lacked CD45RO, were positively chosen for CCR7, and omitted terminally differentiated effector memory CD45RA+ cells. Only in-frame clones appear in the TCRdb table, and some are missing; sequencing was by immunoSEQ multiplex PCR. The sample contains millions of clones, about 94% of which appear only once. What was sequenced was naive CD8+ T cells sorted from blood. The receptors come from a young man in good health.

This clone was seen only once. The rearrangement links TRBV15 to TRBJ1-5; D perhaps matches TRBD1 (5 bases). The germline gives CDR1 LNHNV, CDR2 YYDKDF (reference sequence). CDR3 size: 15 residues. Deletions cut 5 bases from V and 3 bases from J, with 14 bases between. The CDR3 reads CATSAEQDHNQPQHF. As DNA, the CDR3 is TGTGCCACCAGCGCCGAACAGGATCACAATCAGCCCCAGCATTTT. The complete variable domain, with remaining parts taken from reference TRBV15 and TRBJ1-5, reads DAMVIQNPRYQVTQFGKPVTLSCSQTLNHNVMYWYQQKSSQAPKLLFHYYDKDFNNEADTPDNFQSRRPNTSFCFLDIRSPGLGDTAMYLCATSAEQDHNQPQHFGDGTRLSIL.

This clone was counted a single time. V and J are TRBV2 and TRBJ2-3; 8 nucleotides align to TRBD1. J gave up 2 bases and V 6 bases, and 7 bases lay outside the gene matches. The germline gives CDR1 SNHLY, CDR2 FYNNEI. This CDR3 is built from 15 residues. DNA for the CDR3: TGTGCCAGCAGCGTAGGGACAGGTTCCACAGATACGCAGTATTTT. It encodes CASSVGTGSTDTQYF.

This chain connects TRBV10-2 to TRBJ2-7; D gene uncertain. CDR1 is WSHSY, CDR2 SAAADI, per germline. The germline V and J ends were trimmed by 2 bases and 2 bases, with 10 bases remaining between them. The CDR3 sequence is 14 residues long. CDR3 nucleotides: TGCGCCAGCAGTGAGCAGAACAGCCCCTACGAGCAGTACTTC. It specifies CASSEQNSPYEQYF.

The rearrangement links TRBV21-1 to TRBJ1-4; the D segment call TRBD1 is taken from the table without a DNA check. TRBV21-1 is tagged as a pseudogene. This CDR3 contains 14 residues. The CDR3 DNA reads TGTGCCAGCAGCTGGACAGGGGCGGGAGAAAAACTGTTTTTT. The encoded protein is CASSWTGAGEKLFF.

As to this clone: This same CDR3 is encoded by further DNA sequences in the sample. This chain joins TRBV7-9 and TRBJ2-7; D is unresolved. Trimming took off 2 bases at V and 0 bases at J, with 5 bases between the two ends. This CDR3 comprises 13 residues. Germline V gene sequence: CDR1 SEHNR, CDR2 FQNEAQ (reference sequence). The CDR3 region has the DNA TGTGCCAGCAGCTTAACATCCTCCTACGAGCAGTACTTC. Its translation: CASSLTSSYEQYF.

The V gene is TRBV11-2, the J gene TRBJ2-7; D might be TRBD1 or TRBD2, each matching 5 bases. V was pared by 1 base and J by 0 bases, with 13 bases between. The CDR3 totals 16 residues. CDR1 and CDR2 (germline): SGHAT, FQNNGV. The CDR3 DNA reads TGTGCCAGCAGCTTAGGGTTGGGACCCATCTCCTACGAGCAGTACTTC. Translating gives CASSLGLGPISYEQYF.

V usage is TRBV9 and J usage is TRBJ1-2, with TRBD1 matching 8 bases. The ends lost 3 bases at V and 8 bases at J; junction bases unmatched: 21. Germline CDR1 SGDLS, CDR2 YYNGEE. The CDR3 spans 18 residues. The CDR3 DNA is TGTGCCAGCAGCGCCAACCGGGACAGGAGCACCTTTTTAGAGGGCTACACCTTC. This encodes CASSANRDRSTFLEGYTF.

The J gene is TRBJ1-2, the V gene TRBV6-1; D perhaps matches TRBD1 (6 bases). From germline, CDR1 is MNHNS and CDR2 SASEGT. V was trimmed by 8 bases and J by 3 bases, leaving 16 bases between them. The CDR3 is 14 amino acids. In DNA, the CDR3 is TGTGCCAGCGGAGGGGGGGGTGTCGACTATGGCTACACCTTC. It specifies CASGGGGVDYGYTF.

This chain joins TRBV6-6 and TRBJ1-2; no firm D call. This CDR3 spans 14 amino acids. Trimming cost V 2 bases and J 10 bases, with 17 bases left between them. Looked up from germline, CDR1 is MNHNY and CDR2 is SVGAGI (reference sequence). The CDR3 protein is CASSYGRTSVDYTF. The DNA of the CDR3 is TGTGCCAGCAGTTACGGACGTACCTCGGTGGACTACACCTTC.

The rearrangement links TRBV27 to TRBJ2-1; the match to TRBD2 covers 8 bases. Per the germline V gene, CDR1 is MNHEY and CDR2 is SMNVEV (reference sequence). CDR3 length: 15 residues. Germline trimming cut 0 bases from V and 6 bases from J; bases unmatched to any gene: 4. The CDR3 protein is CASSLSGGRFNEQFF. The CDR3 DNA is TGTGCCAGCAGTTTATCTGGCGGGAGGTTCAATGAGCAGTTCTTC.

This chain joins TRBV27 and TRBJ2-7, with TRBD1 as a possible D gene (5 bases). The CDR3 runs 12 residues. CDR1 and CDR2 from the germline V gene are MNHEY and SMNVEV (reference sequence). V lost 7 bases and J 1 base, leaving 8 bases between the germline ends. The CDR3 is CASKDTSYEQYF. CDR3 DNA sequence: TGTGCCAGCAAGGACACGTCCTACGAGCAGTACTTC.

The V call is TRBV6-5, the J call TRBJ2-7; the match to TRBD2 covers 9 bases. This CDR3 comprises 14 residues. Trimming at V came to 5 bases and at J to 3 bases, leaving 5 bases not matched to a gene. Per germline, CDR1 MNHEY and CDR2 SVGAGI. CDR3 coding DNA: TGTGCCAGCAGTCGACTAGCGGAGCACTACGAGCAGTACTTC. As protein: CASSRLAEHYEQYF.

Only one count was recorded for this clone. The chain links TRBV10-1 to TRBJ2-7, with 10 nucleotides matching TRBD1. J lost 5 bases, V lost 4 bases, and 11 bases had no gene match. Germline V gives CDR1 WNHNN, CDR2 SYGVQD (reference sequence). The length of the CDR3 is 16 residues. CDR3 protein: CASSAPSGTGDHEQYF. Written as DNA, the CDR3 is TGCGCCAGCAGTGCACCCTCCGGGACAGGGGACCACGAGCAGTACTTC.

The CDR3 DNA is TGCGCCAGCAGCCAAGAACGCTCCTACAATGAGCAGTTCTTC. Protein sequence: CASSQERSYNEQFF. V usage is TRBV4-3 and J usage is TRBJ2-1; D remains ambiguous. The CDR3 totals 14 residues. V was pared by 0 bases and J by 0 bases, with 3 bases between. The germline CDR1 and CDR2 sequences are LGHNA and YSLEER.

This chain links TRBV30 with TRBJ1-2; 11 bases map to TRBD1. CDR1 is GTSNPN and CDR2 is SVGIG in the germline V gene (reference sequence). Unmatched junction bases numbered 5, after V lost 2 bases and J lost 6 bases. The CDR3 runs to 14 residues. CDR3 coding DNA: TGTGCCTGGAGTTGGACAGGGGGCGCGGATGGCTACACCTTC. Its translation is CAWSWTGGADGYTF. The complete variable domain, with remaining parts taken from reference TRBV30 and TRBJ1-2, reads SQTIHQWPATLVQPVGSPLSLECTVEGTSNPNLYWYRQAAGRGLQLLFYSVGIGQISSEVPQNLSASRPQDRQFILSSKKLLLSDSGFYLCAWSWTGGADGYTFGSGTRLTVV.

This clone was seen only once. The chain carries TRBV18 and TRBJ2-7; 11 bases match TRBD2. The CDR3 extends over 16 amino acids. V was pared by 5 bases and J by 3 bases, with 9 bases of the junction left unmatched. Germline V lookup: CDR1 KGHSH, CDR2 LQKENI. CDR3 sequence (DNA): TGTGCCAGCTCAGGAACCGGGACTAGCGGACTCTACGAGCAGTACTTC. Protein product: CASSGTGTSGLYEQYF.

CDR3 coding DNA: TGTGCCAGCTCACGACCTGTGGGGGGGCCCACTGAAGCTTTCTTT. This gives the protein CASSRPVGGPTEAFF. V and J are TRBV18 and TRBJ1-1; D is perhaps TRBD1 (6 bases). CDR3 length: 15 residues. Germline CDR1 is KGHSH and CDR2 is LQKENI. V shed 4 bases and J shed 4 bases, with 16 bases lying between them.

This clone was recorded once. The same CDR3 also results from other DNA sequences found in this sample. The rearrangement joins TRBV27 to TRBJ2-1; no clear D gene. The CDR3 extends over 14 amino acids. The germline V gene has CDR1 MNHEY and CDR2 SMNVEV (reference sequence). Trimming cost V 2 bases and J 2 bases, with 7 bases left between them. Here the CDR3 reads CASSLRSAYNEQFF. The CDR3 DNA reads TGTGCCAGCAGTTTAAGGTCAGCCTACAATGAGCAGTTCTTC.

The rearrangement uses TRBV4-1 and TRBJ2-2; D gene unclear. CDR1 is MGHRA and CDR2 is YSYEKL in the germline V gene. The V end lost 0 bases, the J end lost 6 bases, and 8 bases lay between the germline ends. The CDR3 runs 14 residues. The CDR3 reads CASSQDLWAGELFF. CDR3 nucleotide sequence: TGCGCCAGCAGCCAAGATCTTTGGGCCGGGGAGCTGTTTTTT.

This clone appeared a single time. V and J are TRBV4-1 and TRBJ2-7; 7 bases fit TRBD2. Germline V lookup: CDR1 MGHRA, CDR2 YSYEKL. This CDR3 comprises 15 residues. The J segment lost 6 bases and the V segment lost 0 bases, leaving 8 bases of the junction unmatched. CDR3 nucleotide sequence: TGCGCCAGCAGCCAAGAAGGGGAGGGCCGCGGCGAGCAGTACTTC. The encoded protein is CASSQEGEGRGEQYF.

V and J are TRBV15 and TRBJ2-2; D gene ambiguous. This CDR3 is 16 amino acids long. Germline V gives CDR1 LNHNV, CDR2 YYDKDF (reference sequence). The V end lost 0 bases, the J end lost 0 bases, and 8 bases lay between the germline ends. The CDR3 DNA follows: TGTGCCACCAGCAGAGATCTATTGGCGAACACCGGGGAGCTGTTTTTT. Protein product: CATSRDLLANTGELFF.

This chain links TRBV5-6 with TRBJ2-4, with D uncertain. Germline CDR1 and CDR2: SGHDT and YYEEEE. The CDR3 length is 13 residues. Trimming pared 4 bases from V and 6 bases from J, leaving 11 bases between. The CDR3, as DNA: TGTGCCAGCAGCGTGCTGGAGACAAACATTCAGTACTTC. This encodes CASSVLETNIQYF.

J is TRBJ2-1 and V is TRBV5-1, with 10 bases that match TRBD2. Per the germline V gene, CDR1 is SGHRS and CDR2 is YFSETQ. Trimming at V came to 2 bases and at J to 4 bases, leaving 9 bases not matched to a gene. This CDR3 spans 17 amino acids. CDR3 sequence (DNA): TGCGCCAGCAGCTTACGTCTAGCGGGGGATTATTACAATGAGCAGTTCTTC. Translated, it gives CASSLRLAGDYYNEQFF.

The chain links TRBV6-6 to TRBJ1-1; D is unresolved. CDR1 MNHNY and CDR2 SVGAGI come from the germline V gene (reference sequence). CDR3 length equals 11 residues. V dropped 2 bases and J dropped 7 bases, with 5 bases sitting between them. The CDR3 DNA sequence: TGTGCCAGCAGTTACACGGGTGAAGCTTTCTTT. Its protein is CASSYTGEAFF.

CDR3 nucleotides: TGCGCCAGCAGTGAAGGTTGGGGACACTATAGCAATCAGCCCCAGCATTTT. Translation: CASSEGWGHYSNQPQHF. This chain joins TRBV10-2 and TRBJ1-5, with D possibly TRBD1 on 6 matching bases. V shed 3 bases and J shed 0 bases, with 15 bases lying between them. This CDR3 is built from 17 residues. Germline values: CDR1 WSHSY, CDR2 SAAADI.

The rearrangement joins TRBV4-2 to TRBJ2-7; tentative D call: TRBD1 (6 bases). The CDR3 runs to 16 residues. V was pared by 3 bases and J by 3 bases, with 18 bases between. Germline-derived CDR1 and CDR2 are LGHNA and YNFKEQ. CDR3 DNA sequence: TGTGCCAGCAGCCAGGGCCGGGACACGGTTTACTACGAGCAGTACTTC. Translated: CASSQGRDTVYYEQYF.

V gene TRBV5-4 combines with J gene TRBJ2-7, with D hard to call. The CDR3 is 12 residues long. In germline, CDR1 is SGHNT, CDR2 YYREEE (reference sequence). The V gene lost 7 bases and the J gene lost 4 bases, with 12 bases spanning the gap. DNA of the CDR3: TGTGCCAGCGGTATGTACGGATACGAGCAGTACTTC. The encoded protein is CASGMYGYEQYF.

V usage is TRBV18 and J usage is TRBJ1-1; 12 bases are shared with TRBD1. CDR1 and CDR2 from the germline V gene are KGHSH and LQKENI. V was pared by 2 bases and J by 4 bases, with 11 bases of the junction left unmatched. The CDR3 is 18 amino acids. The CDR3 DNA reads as TGTGCCAGCTCACCATATGACCGGGACAGGGGGCTTGGCACTGAAGCTTTCTTT. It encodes CASSPYDRDRGLGTEAFF.

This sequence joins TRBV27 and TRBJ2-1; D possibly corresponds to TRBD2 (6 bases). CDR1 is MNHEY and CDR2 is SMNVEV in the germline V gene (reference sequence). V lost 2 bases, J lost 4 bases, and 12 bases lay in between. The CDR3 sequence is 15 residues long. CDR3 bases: TGTGCCAGCAGTTTAGGGGCGGACTATTACAATGAGCAGTTCTTC. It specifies CASSLGADYYNEQFF.

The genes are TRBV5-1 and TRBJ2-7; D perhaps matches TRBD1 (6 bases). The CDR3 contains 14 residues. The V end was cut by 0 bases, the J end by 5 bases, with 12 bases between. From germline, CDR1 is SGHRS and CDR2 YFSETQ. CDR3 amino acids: CASSLVTGRDEQYF. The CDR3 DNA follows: TGCGCCAGCAGCTTGGTTACAGGGCGGGACGAGCAGTACTTC.

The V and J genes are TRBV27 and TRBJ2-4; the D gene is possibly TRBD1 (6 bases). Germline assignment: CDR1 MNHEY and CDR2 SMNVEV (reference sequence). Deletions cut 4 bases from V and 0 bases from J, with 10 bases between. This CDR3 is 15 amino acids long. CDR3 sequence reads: CASSSEQGAKNIQYF. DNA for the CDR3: TGTGCCAGCAGTTCCGAACAGGGAGCCAAAAACATTCAGTACTTC.